This T cell receptor (beta chain) was recorded in a study of cytomegalovirus exposure and HLA in healthy donors. Both 60 Vbeta primers and 13 Jbeta primers went into the PCR. Profiled with immunoSEQ multiplex PCR; TCRdb holds only in-frame clones, not every one. There are 160,000 or so clones in the sample; approximately 76% occur only once, and around 1.4% lies in the top ten. Germline V gene lookup returns CDR1 SNHLY and CDR2 FYNNEI. CDR3 length: 15 amino acids. V lost 6 bases, J lost 8 bases, and 9 bases stayed unmatched. This TCR came from a man in his sixties in good health and CMV-seronegative. The gene calls are TRBV2 and TRBJ1-4, with TRBD1 matching over 10 bases. The sample consisted of PBMCs. CDR3 sequence (DNA): TGTGCCAGCAGCGGGACAGGGGTTCCTAGCGAAAAACTGTTTTTT. Translated, it gives CASSGTGVPSEKLFF. The full variable domain, in which reference TRBV2 and TRBJ1-4 provide the parts outside the CDR3, is EPEVTQTPSHQVTQMGQEVILRCVPISNHLYFYWYRQILGQKVEFLVSFYNNEISEKSEIFDDQFSVERPDGSNFTLKIRSTKLEDSAMYFCASSGTGVPSEKLFFGSGTQLSVL.